The 6 T cell receptor beta chains listed next were all sequenced from one sample in a study of T cell responses to AZD1222 COVID-19 vaccine. Generated by immunoSEQ multiplex PCR, the TCRdb table keeps only in-frame clones and is missing some. The table records some 150,000 clones, about 87% of them present only once. The material sequenced was peripheral blood, taken on day 0 of AZD1222 vaccination. These receptor sequences come from an adult in good health.

This chain joins TRBV9 and TRBJ1-2; possibly TRBD1 for D (6 bases). This CDR3 is 14 amino acids long. Deletions cut 3 bases from V and 4 bases from J, with 13 bases between. Germline CDR1 reads SGDLS; CDR2 reads YYNGEE. CDR3 residues: CASSADSSTYGYTF. CDR3 nucleotides: TGTGCCAGCAGCGCGGACAGTTCAACCTATGGCTACACCTTC.

The genes are TRBV28 and TRBJ2-2; D is perhaps TRBD1 or TRBD2 (5 bases each). Trimming left V 3 bases short and J 2 bases short, with 16 bases between. Germline V gene data show CDR1 as MDHEN and CDR2 as SYDVKM. The CDR3 loop spans 17 amino acids. The CDR3 here is CASSFTIGTVNTGELFF. The CDR3 nucleotides are TGTGCCAGCAGTTTCACCATCGGGACGGTCAACACCGGGGAGCTGTTTTTT.

The chain couples TRBV5-4 to TRBJ2-1, with 8 bases that match TRBD2. The V gene's germline CDR1 is SGHNT and CDR2 YYREEE (reference sequence). The CDR3 is 15 amino acids. The ends lost 4 bases at V and 0 bases at J; junction bases unmatched: 3. The CDR3 DNA reads TGTGCCAGCAGCGTAGCGGGGCCCTCCTACAATGAGCAGTTCTTC. Amino acids: CASSVAGPSYNEQFF.

This chain uses TRBV6-5 with TRBJ1-3; the D gene is possibly TRBD1 (5 bases). There are 14 residues in the CDR3. Trimming took off 6 bases at V and 0 bases at J, with 9 bases between the two ends. CDR1 and CDR2 from the germline V gene are MNHEY and SVGAGI. The CDR3 reads CASRRQSSGNTIYF. The CDR3 DNA reads as TGTGCCAGCAGACGACAGAGCTCTGGAAACACCATATATTTT.

The J gene is TRBJ1-2, the V gene TRBV6-5, with D maybe TRBD1 (5 bases). Germline loops: CDR1 MNHEY, CDR2 SVGAGI. The CDR3 consists of 15 residues. Between the trimmed V and J ends, which lost 2 bases and 3 bases, there was a span of 13 bases. The CDR3 spells CASSYTGGSYYGYTF. The CDR3 DNA is TGTGCCAGCAGTTACACAGGCGGGTCTTACTATGGCTACACCTTC.

The chain carries TRBV3-1 (or the pseudogene TRBV3-2) and TRBJ1-5; D is ambiguous. Trimming stripped 3 bases from V and 6 bases from J, with 9 bases between. Germline assignment: CDR1 LGHDT and CDR2 YNNKEL (reference sequence). This CDR3 contains 13 residues. The CDR3 DNA sequence: TGTGCCAGCAGCCAGACACGGGTTCAGCCCCAGCATTTT. Its translation is CASSQTRVQPQHF.